The rows below give T cell receptor beta chains drawn from one sample of a study of blood T cell repertoires in COVID-19. Method: immunoSEQ multiplex PCR; TCRdb's copy keeps in-frame clones and lacks some. There are 150,000 to 200,000 clones in the sample; roughly 80% occur only once, and 15% to 20% lies in the top ten. Sample: peripheral blood. These receptors were collected from a man aged 55-75 years with active or convalescent COVID-19. CDR3s include the opening cysteine and the closing phenylalanine or tryptophan. A D gene is named only where the DNA matches it firmly. Some rows have no size entry. The others give once, few or many, or a class for an expanded clone.

d_gene,abundance,v_gene,j_gene,CDR3aa,CDR3nt
TRBD2,-,TRBV9,TRBJ2-6,CASSASGRGSGANVLTF,TGTGCCAGCAGCGCTAGCGGTAGGGGCTCTGGGGCCAACGTCCTGACTTTC
-,-,TRBV6-5,TRBJ1-1,CASSRTAMNTEAFF,TGTGCCAGCAGTCGGACAGCCATGAACACTGAAGCTTTCTTT
-,once,TRBV10-3,TRBJ2-1,CAISDRGVDEQFF,TGTGCCATCAGTGACAGGGGTGTGGATGAGCAGTTCTTC
TRBD1,-,TRBV6-5,TRBJ2-3,CASSKDRVTMDTQYF,TGTGCCAGCAGTAAGGACAGGGTAACGATGGATACGCAGTATTTT
-,-,TRBV11-2,TRBJ1-1,CASSLIRGSEAFF,TGTGCCAGCAGCTTAATAAGGGGGTCTGAAGCTTTCTTT
-,-,TRBV4-2,TRBJ2-7,CASSSSGGSNYEQYF,TGTGCCAGCAGCTCCTCCGGAGGTTCCAACTACGAGCAGTACTTC
TRBD1,-,TRBV19,TRBJ2-3,CASRGTGKADTQYF,TGTGCCAGTAGGGGGACAGGGAAAGCAGATACGCAGTATTTT
-,few,TRBV6-2/TRBV6-3,TRBJ1-5,CASSYSNPGRNQPQHF,TGTGCCAGCAGTTACTCGAATCCCGGTCGCAATCAGCCCCAGCATTTT
-,-,TRBV7-9,TRBJ1-2,CASSLGGGYGYTF,TGTGCCAGCAGCCTGGGCGGGGGGTATGGCTACACCTTC
TRBD2,-,TRBV9,TRBJ2-7,CASSPGLAGIEQYF,TGTGCCAGCAGCCCCGGACTAGCGGGGATCGAGCAGTACTTC
-,few,TRBV28,TRBJ1-5,CASSLGLRGNQPQHF,TGTGCCAGCAGTTTGGGGCTCAGGGGAAATCAGCCCCAGCATTTT
TRBD1,few,TRBV5-4,TRBJ2-5,CASSLGRGQGQETQYF,TGTGCCAGCAGCTTGGGCAGGGGGCAGGGCCAAGAGACCCAGTACTTC
-,-,TRBV12-3/TRBV12-4,TRBJ2-1,CASSGIGNQFF,TGTGCCAGCAGCGGGATAGGGAACCAGTTCTTC
-,few,TRBV4-3,TRBJ1-2,CASSQDRVSGYTF,TGCGCCAGCAGCCAAGACCGGGTCAGTGGCTACACCTTC
TRBD1,once,TRBV2,TRBJ2-7,CASSGDRGRQSYEQYF,TGTGCCAGCAGTGGGGACAGGGGCCGCCAATCCTACGAGCAGTACTTC
-,-,TRBV7-9,TRBJ2-5,CASSTFDRPKYF,TGTGCCAGCAGCACCTTCGACAGGCCTAAGTACTTC
-,-,TRBV28,TRBJ2-5,CASRSKRRQETQYF,TGTGCCAGCAGGAGCAAGCGGCGCCAAGAGACCCAGTACTTC
-,-,TRBV6-5,TRBJ2-2,CASSYSNRGAGELFF,TGTGCCAGCAGTTACTCGAACCGGGGAGCCGGGGAGCTGTTTTTT
-,-,TRBV9,TRBJ2-3,CASSPPGTDTQYF,TGTGCCAGCAGCCCCCCGGGCACAGATACGCAGTATTTT
TRBD2,-,TRBV3-1/TRBV3-2,TRBJ2-1,CASSTRTSGRDQFF,TGTGCCAGCAGCACAAGGACTAGCGGGAGGGATCAGTTCTTC
TRBD1,-,TRBV12-3/TRBV12-4,TRBJ2-2,CASSLKGAGELFF,TGTGCCAGCAGTTTAAAGGGGGCGGGGGAGCTGTTTTTT
TRBD1,few,TRBV6-5,TRBJ1-5,CASSSLDRGYNQPQHF,TGTGCCAGCAGTTCCCTGGACAGGGGTTACAATCAGCCCCAGCATTTT
TRBD1,-,TRBV19,TRBJ2-2,CASSIRTGWNTGELFF,TGTGCCAGTAGTATCCGGACAGGGTGGAACACCGGGGAGCTGTTTTTT
TRBD2,-,TRBV29-1,TRBJ2-3,CSETSGSITDTQYF,TGCAGCGAAACTAGCGGGAGCATCACAGATACGCAGTATTTT
-,-,TRBV28,TRBJ2-2,CAGALANSNTGELFF,TGTGCCGGCGCCTTAGCCAATTCGAACACCGGGGAGCTGTTTTTT
TRBD1,-,TRBV5-4,TRBJ2-7,CASKNRGPPYEQYF,TGTGCCAGCAAAAACAGGGGGCCCCCCTACGAGCAGTACTTC
-,-,TRBV5-1,TRBJ2-7,CASSLADREQYF,TGCGCCAGCAGCTTGGCCGACAGGGAGCAGTACTTC
-,once,TRBV7-2,TRBJ1-5,CASSRDPMWQPQHF,TGTGCCAGCAGCCGGGATCCGATGTGGCAGCCCCAGCATTTT
-,-,TRBV3-1/TRBV3-2,TRBJ2-2,CASFAGINTGELFF,TGTGCCAGCTTTGCGGGAATCAACACCGGGGAGCTGTTTTTT
TRBD1,-,TRBV19,TRBJ1-1,CATGDRANTEAFF,TGTGCCACCGGAGACAGGGCGAACACTGAAGCTTTCTTT
-,-,TRBV24-1,TRBJ2-2,CATGYSGANTGELFF,TGTGCCACCGGGTACTCAGGGGCTAACACCGGGGAGCTGTTTTTT
-,few,TRBV28,TRBJ1-2,CASSPTGGLPYGYTF,TGTGCCAGCAGTCCCACAGGAGGGTTACCCTATGGCTACACCTTC
-,-,TRBV2,TRBJ2-7,CASSPDYYEQYF,TGTGCCAGCAGTCCAGACTACTACGAGCAGTACTTC
-,many,TRBV5-1,TRBJ2-1,CASSVGAEMDEQFF,TGCGCCAGCAGCGTAGGGGCCGAAATGGATGAGCAGTTCTTC
-,once,TRBV5-6,TRBJ2-6,CASSLEVRSSGANVLTF,TGTGCCAGCAGCTTGGAGGTCCGGAGCTCTGGGGCCAACGTCCTGACTTTC
TRBD1,few,TRBV6-2/TRBV6-3,TRBJ2-7,CASSSTGTAYEQYF,TGTGCCAGCAGTTCAACCGGGACAGCCTACGAGCAGTACTTC
-,once,TRBV18,TRBJ1-1,CASSPQGIEAFF,TGTGCCAGCTCACCACAGGGGATTGAAGCTTTCTTT
TRBD1,-,TRBV5-1,TRBJ1-5,CASRDDRGQPQHF,TGCGCCAGCAGGGATGACAGGGGCCAGCCCCAGCATTTT
TRBD1,-,TRBV11-2,TRBJ2-5,CASSYPDRETQYF,TGTGCCAGCAGCTATCCGGACAGGGAGACCCAGTACTTC
-,-,TRBV5-1,TRBJ2-2,CASSLEAGAHGELFF,TGCGCCAGCAGCTTGGAGGCAGGCGCACACGGGGAGCTGTTTTTT
TRBD2,-,TRBV5-4,TRBJ2-7,CASRPTLAGVTEQYF,TGTGCCAGCAGGCCTACCCTAGCGGGAGTTACCGAGCAGTACTTC
TRBD1,few,TRBV6-5,TRBJ2-7,CASSRDREGYEQYF,TGTGCCAGCAGCCGGGACAGGGAAGGGTACGAGCAGTACTTC
TRBD1,-,TRBV7-9,TRBJ2-3,CASSHRTGGTDTQYF,TGTGCCAGCAGTCACCGGACAGGGGGCACAGATACGCAGTATTTT
TRBD2,-,TRBV7-9,TRBJ2-1,CASSLELAGVYNEQFF,TGTGCCAGCAGCTTAGAACTAGCGGGAGTTTACAATGAGCAGTTCTTC
-,-,TRBV7-9,TRBJ2-1,CASKRVGNNEQFF,TGTGCCAGTAAGCGGGTGGGGAACAATGAGCAGTTCTTC
-,-,TRBV5-5,TRBJ2-7,CASSFGDTRSYEQYF,TGTGCCAGCAGCTTCGGGGACACCCGCTCCTACGAGCAGTACTTC